The following is a T cell receptor (beta chain) sequence with its context. Its antigen is not yet known. One base away there is no much larger clone; base qualities are not given. This sample is drawn from a study of shared clonotypes between healthy human individuals (dated by TCRdb to about 2020). With respect to the entire study: Two women and a few men aged 18 to 49 years were included in the cohort. Per donor, three plates each were used for CD4 naive and CD4 memory, two for CD8 naive, and one for CD8 memory. To increase sequencing depth and limit assay-specific biases, different laboratories used diverse techniques to prepare libraries and sequence TCR repertoires. Leukapheresis yielded between about 0.85 and 10 billion PBMCs per donor. The study deeply sequenced blood TCR repertoires of five healthy adults to estimate repertoire size and the extent of clonotype sharing between individuals. The investigation overall reported the following: Even with the large sequencing depth, rarefaction of the sorted-subset datasets indicated that sequencing was incomplete. The genetic and exposure-history diversity represented was limited by the small number of donors. Only blood was sampled, and tissue TCR repertoires likely differ from those in blood. Based on pairwise subsampling, the degree of clonotype sharing among donors was expected to be affected by sequencing depth. About 5% of naive CD4, 3.5% of naive CD8, around 2.3% of memory CD4, and around 0.42% of memory CD8 clonotypes were shared across a few donors. Compared with non-shared clonotypes, clonotypes shared by all four sorted-subset donors had higher generation probabilities. Naive subsets generally had larger estimated clonotype richness than memory subsets.

CD8 naive samples consisted of CD45RO-negative cells that were positively selected for CCR7, yielding a CD45RA+CCR7+ population without TemRA cells. Healthy HIV-negative adults with no recently reported acute infections or vaccinations were included as donors. Every donor was a Caucasian adult residing in Nashville, Tennessee, USA. After blood collection by leukapheresis, PBMCs were isolated using Ficoll-Histopaque density gradient centrifugation and then cryopreserved in the vapor phase of liquid nitrogen. Purity and quantity of every magnetically sorted T cell population were checked by analytical flow cytometry. From each sorted fraction, genomic DNA was isolated and quantified by UV absorbance on a Nanodrop 2000c. Using the deep immunoSEQ assay, TCR CDR3 regions were amplified from genomic DNA by multiplex PCR. Genomic DNA extracted from each cell subset was distributed evenly over all wells of several immunoSEQ 96-well plates, and each plate served as one replicate. Each replicate PCR for sorted subsets received about 210 ng genomic DNA, equal to about 30,000 T cell genomes. The purified libraries were quantified using a Qubit 3.0 fluorometer, sized with a Bioanalyzer 2100, and then quantified again using the KAPA Library Quantification kit. Every immunoSEQ 96-well plate was sequenced on a dedicated single-read 150-cycle Illumina NextSeq 550 flow cell. For the original study's pipeline: The immunoSEQ output contained only junctional sequences without quality scores, so filtering could not match that applied to full-length reads. To assign V/J genes and CDR3, sequences were annotated against IMGT germline references using PyIR, a Python wrapper for IgBLAST v1.9. Reads were filtered out if the reads had weak V/J assignments (E-value above 1e-6), no CDR3, stop codons, out-of-frame junctions, or ambiguous translated residues. V3J clonotypes were defined as sequences sharing an identical inferred V gene, J gene, and CDR3 amino acid sequence. To compute the percentage overlap between repertoires, the number of shared unique clonotypes was divided by the size of the smaller repertoire. Repertoire richness was assessed with RTK rarefaction, the Chao1 estimator, and Recon v2.1 estimates of unobserved clonotypes. OLGA was used to compute generation probabilities for all TCRbeta clonotypes that the gDNA method yielded from a handful of donors. TCRdb mirrors the immuneACCESS table, restricted to in-frame sequences. Some clones are absent from its copies; in checked studies, under half trace to an unresolved V gene, and the reason for the others is unknown. V and J calls and clone size are as listed in that table; D and trimming were resolved from the DNA. This sample holds millions of clones; about 95% were observed only once. The leading ten clones occupy 0.85% to 1.2% of the sample.

This receptor was taken from a young man in good health. The sequencing input was naive CD8+ T cells sorted from blood. This specimen's cell subset or site label, per the study, means: CD45RA+CCR7+.

The DNA sequence is as follows: TGTGCCAGCAGCTTGGCAGGGGCTGTCCACGAGCAGTACTTC. The resulting protein is CASSLAGAVHEQYF. The sequence links TRBV7-9 to TRBJ2-5, and perhaps TRBD1 as D gene, on 6 matching bases. Judging by the DNA end, TRBJ2-7 fits better; the J call may be wrong. The CDR3 has 14 amino acids, counting the end cysteine and phenylalanine. Only CDR3 DNA remains: 42 bases, in frame from the first base. In the germline V gene (reference sequence), CDR1 corresponds to SEHNR and CDR2 to FQNEAQ.